This T cell receptor (beta chain) was recorded in a study of TIL therapy for anti-PD-1-resistant metastatic lung cancer (dated by TCRdb to about 2021). Concerning the study at large: Tumors were collected before any PD-1/PD-L1 blockade, after which patients were given nivolumab, and patients who progressed were given lymphodepletion, an infusion of expanded TIL and IL-2. Enrolled patients had a median age of roughly 50 years (range about 35-85) and a median tumor PD-L1 proportion score of around 6%. Most of the cohort had lung adenocarcinoma, including a handful of EGFR-mutant tumors and two ALK-rearranged tumors, and half of the patients were either current or former smokers. A median non-synonymous tumor mutation burden of around 1.4 mutations per megabase was determined across the cohort by whole-exome sequencing. T cell receptor beta sequencing of tumor and peripheral blood served to follow clonotypes across the tumor, the expanded TIL product, and serial blood samples.

Overall results and qualifications from the work: The baseline peripheral repertoire was partially replaced by infused TIL clonotypes, which then decayed over months, and no apparent association between persistence and response was found. The cohort was highly selected, with more treatment-naive, never-smoker and oncogene-addicted patients than typical, limiting generalizability. The study protocol defined all tumor marker inferences as exploratory.

According to the study, the label for this sample's time point signals: pre-treatment sample, taken before nivolumab and TIL therapy. Adults with stage 4 NSCLC were enrolled from late 2017 to January 2020 in a dual-center phase I trial. Samples came from a single-arm, open-label phase I trial of tumor-infiltrating lymphocyte therapy with nivolumab in advanced non-small cell lung cancer. Blood mononuclear cells from EDTA tubes were separated on a Ficoll gradient and snap-frozen as pellets, and DNA was extracted from the cells using a Qiagen mini-prep kit. Using bias-controlled multiplex PCR with the immunoSEQ v3 hsTCRB kit, the TCR beta CDR3 regions were amplified from genomic DNA. An Illumina NextSeq 500 was used to sequence the TCR libraries, reaching some 2 million read pairs at survey level or roughly 5-6.5 million at deep level. In the authors' own workflow: V, D and J genes were assigned, non-productive sequences were removed, and clonality was reported by immunoSEQ Analyzer software. Repertoires were compared using productive Simpson clonality and Morisita overlap index of productive TRB rearrangements between infused TIL and blood. The absolute count of a clonotype in blood was estimated by multiplying the lymphocyte count by the CD3+ fraction and by the productive frequency of the clone. TCRdb took this table from immuneACCESS and kept in-frame rearrangements with V and J called. Such tables lack part of the clones; where checked against another copy, unresolved V genes explain under half of the gap, and the rest is unexplained. From that table come the V and J calls and clone size; the DNA was used to work out D and trimming. The sample data list 55,000 to 65,000 clones, and less than 85% of these were observed just once. 1.8% of the sample belongs to the ten largest clones.

On this clone: Its antigen has not been determined. Qualities for individual bases were not recorded, and no much larger clone is one base off.

Taken from the germline V gene (reference sequence), the CDR1 and CDR2 loops are SGHAT and FQDESV. V is reduced by 3 bases and J by 0 bases, leaving a spacing of 8 bases between them. Inclusive of the bounding cysteine and phenylalanine, the CDR3 is 14 residues long. Of the read, only the CDR3 DNA is kept; its 42 bases are in frame from base 1. The chain links TRBV11-1 with TRBJ1-1; TRBD1 might be the D gene, on 5 matching bases. The material sequenced was blood, taken at baseline. The TCR comes from a person between 25 and 80 years old with non-small cell lung cancer. The DNA sequence is TGTGCCAGCAGCTTGGGGGGAATGAACACTGAAGCTTTCTTT. Its translation is CASSLGGMNTEAFF.